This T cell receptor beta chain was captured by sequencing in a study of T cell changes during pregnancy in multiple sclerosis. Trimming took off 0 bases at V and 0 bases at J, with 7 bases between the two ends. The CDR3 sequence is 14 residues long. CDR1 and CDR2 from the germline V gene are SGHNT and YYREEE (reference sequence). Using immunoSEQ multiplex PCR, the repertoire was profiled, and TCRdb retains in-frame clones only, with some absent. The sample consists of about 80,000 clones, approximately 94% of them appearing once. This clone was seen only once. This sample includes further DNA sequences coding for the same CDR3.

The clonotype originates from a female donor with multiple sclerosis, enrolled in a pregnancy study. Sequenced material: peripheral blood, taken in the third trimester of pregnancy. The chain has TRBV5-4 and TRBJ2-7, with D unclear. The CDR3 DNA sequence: TGTGCCAGCAGCTTGGCCGGCGGCTCCTACGAGCAGTACTTC. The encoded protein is CASSLAGGSYEQYF.